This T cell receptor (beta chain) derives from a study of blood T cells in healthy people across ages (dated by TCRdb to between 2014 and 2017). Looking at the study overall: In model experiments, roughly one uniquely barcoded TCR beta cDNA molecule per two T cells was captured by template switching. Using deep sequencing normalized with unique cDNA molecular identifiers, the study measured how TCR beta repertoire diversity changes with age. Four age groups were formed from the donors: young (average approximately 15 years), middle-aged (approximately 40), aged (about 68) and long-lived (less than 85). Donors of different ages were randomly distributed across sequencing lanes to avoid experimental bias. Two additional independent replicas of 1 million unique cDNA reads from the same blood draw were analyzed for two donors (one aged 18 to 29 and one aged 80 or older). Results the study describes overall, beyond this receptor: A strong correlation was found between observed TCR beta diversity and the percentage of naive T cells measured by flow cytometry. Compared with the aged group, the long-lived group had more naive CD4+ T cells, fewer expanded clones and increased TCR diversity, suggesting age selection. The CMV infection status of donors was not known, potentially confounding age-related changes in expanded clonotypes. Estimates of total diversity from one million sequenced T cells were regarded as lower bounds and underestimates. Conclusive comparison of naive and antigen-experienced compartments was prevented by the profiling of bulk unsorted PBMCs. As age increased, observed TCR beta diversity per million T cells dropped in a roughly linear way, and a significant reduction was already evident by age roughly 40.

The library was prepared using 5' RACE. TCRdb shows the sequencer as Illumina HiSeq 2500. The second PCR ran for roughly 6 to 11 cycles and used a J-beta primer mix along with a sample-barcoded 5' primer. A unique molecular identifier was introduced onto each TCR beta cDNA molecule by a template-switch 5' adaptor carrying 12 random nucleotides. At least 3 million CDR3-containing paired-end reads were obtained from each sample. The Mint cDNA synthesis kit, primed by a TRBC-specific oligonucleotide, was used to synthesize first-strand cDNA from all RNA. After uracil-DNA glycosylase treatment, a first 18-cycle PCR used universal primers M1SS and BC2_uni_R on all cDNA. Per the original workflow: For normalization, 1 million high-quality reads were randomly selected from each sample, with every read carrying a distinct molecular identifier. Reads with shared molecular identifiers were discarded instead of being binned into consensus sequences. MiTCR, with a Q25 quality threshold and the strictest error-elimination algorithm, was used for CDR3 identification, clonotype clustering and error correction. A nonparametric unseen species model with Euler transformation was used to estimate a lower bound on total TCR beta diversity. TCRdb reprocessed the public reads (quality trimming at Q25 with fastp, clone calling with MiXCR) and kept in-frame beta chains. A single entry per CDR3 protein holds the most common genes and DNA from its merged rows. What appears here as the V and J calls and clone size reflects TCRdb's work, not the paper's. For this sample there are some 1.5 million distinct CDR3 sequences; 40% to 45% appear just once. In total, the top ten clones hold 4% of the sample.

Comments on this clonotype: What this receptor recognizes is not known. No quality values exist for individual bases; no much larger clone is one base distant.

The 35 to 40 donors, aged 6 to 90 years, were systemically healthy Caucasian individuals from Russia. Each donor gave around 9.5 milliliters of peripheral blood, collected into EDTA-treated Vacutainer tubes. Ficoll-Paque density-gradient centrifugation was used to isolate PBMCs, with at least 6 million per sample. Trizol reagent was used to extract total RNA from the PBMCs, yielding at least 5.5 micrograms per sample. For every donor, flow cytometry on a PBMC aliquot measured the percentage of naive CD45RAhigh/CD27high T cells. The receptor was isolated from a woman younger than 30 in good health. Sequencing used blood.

The CDR3 has the sequence CASSPPDGGPQHF. The DNA sequence is given as TGTGCCAGCTCACCACCGGACGGCGGGCCCCAGCATTTT. This chain is built from TRBV18 and TRBJ1-5; no D segment can be confidently identified. The junction carries 9 bases between V and J, which are trimmed by 0 bases and 9 bases respectively. From its cysteine to its phenylalanine, the CDR3 spans 13 amino acids. Only the CDR3 DNA is retained, 39 bases long and in frame from the first base. Based on the germline V gene, the CDR1 and CDR2 sequences are KGHSH and LQKENI.